This entry lists 25 T cell receptor beta chains sequenced from one sample in a study of blood T cell repertoires in COVID-19. The protocol was immunoSEQ multiplex PCR, while the TCRdb copy is restricted to in-frame clones and leaves out a portion. The sample holds 200,000 to 250,000 clones, roughly 84% seen once. Sequencing was performed on PBMCs or T cells enriched from blood (not recorded which). The receptors shown here come from a woman in her thirties or forties who had recovered from COVID-19.

This chain uses TRBV4-1 with TRBJ1-2; 11 nucleotides align to TRBD1. CDR3 length: 15 amino acids. CDR1 and CDR2 (germline): MGHRA, YSYEKL. With V trimmed by 3 bases and J by 4 bases, 4 bases remained unmatched. CDR3: CASSHPGQGGYGYTF. CDR3 nucleotides: TGCGCCAGCAGCCATCCGGGACAGGGGGGCTATGGCTACACCTTC.

V usage is TRBV3-1 (or the pseudogene TRBV3-2) and J usage is TRBJ1-3; no clear D. Germline V gene sequence: CDR1 LGHDT, CDR2 YNNKEL (reference sequence). Trimming removed 0 bases at V and 2 bases at J, with 8 bases between. The CDR3 sequence is 15 residues long. CDR3 DNA: TGTGCCAGCAGCCAAGATAGTATTGCTGGAAACACCATATATTTT. Amino acids: CASSQDSIAGNTIYF.

Here the CDR3 reads CASSSRDRGEKLFF. Written as DNA, the CDR3 is TGTGCCAGCAGCTCCCGGGACAGGGGTGAAAAACTGTTTTTT. V usage is TRBV3-1 (or the pseudogene TRBV3-2) and J usage is TRBJ1-4; 10 positions match TRBD1. J gave up 7 bases and V 5 bases, and 4 bases lay outside the gene matches. The CDR3 has 14 amino acids. Per germline, CDR1 LGHDT and CDR2 YNNKEL (reference sequence).

V usage is TRBV5-1 and J usage is TRBJ1-3; D perhaps matches TRBD1 (6 bases). V was pared by 4 bases and J by 4 bases, with 18 bases between. The CDR3 is 16 amino acids. CDR1 SGHRS and CDR2 YFSETQ come from the germline V gene. The CDR3 sequence: CASSGSSTGWGNTIYF. CDR3 DNA: TGCGCCAGCAGCGGATCCTCCACAGGGTGGGGAAACACCATATATTTT.

There are many counts of this clone. The genes are TRBV10-3 and TRBJ2-5; perhaps TRBD1 as D (6 bases). The germline V gene has CDR1 ENHRY and CDR2 SYGVKD. This CDR3 spans 13 amino acids. Trimming shortened V by 6 bases and J by 1 base, and 9 bases separated the two germline ends. The CDR3 DNA is TGTGCCATCAGGGACAGTCTCCAAGAGACCCAGTACTTC. Amino acids: CAIRDSLQETQYF.

The chain combines TRBV5-1 with TRBJ2-7; TRBD1 is a possible D gene (5 bases). Germline V gene lookup returns CDR1 SGHRS and CDR2 YFSETQ. CDR3 length: 14 amino acids. V shed 1 base and J shed 3 bases, with 11 bases lying between them. DNA of the CDR3: TGCGCCAGCAGCTTGTTAAGGGGCAACTACGAGCAGTACTTC. Its translation: CASSLLRGNYEQYF.

This sequence joins TRBV7-2 and TRBJ2-1; tentatively, D is TRBD2 (6 bases). V was trimmed by 2 bases and J by 10 bases, leaving 18 bases between them. The CDR3 has 15 residues. Germline V gene sequence: CDR1 SGHTA, CDR2 FQGNSA. CDR3 sequence (DNA): TGTGCCAGCAGCTTATCCGGGAGTCGGGATTGGGAGCAGTTCTTC. Protein sequence: CASSLSGSRDWEQFF. The full variable domain, with the rest looked up from reference TRBV7-2 and TRBJ2-1, is GAGVSQSPSNKVTEKGKDVELRCDPISGHTALYWYRQSLGQGLEFLIYFQGNSAPDKSGLPSDRFSAERTGGSVSTLTIQRTQQEDSAVYLCASSLSGSRDWEQFFGPGTRLTVL.

The chain links TRBV28 to TRBJ1-4; D unresolved. This CDR3 has 13 residues. Germline V gene sequence: CDR1 MDHEN, CDR2 SYDVKM. The ends were cut back, 11 bases at V and 0 bases at J, with 10 bases in the middle. The CDR3: CAVHSATNEKLFF. In DNA, the CDR3 is TGTGCCGTCCACAGTGCAACTAATGAAAAACTGTTTTTT. Full variable domain (missing parts from reference TRBV28 and TRBJ1-4): DVKVTQSSRYLVKRTGEKVFLECVQDMDHENMFWYRQDPGLGLRLIYFSYDVKMKEKGDIPEGYSVSREKKERFSLILESASTNQTSMYLCAVHSATNEKLFFGSGTQLSVL.

In this sample, this clone turned up once. CDR3 DNA sequence: TGTGCCAGCAGGGAGGGACAGGGCAAGCTCTATGGCTACACCTTC. This codes for CASREGQGKLYGYTF. J is TRBJ1-2 and V is TRBV2; TRBD1 matches 9 bases. The trim removed 6 bases at V and 4 bases at J, leaving 9 bases unmatched. The CDR3 is made up of 15 amino acids. Germline CDR1 SNHLY, CDR2 FYNNEI.

The V call is TRBV11-2, the J call TRBJ1-1; TRBD1 is a possible D gene (5 bases). Germline CDR1 and CDR2: SGHAT and FQNNGV. V was clipped by 5 bases and J by 0 bases, with 13 bases between them. This CDR3 has 15 residues. The CDR3 DNA reads TGTGCCAGCAGCCGCACGACAGCTTTGAACACTGAAGCTTTCTTT. Its protein is CASSRTTALNTEAFF.

The chain joins TRBV11-2 to TRBJ1-2; 8 bases fit TRBD1. This CDR3 is 14 amino acids long. CDR1 is SGHAT, CDR2 FQNNGV, per germline. The ends lost 5 bases at V and 8 bases at J; junction bases unmatched: 10. The CDR3 DNA is TGTGCCAGCAGCGGTATCAGGGGGCAGGAGGGCTACACCTTC. It codes for CASSGIRGQEGYTF.

V gene TRBV7-2 combines with J gene TRBJ1-3; the match to TRBD1 covers 10 bases. Germline CDR1 and CDR2: SGHTA and FQGNSA. The V and J ends lost 5 bases and 5 bases, in that order; junction bases with no gene match: 3. This CDR3 has 14 amino acids. This CDR3 is CASSQGQGRNTIYF. The CDR3 bases are TGTGCCAGCAGCCAGGGACAGGGGAGAAACACCATATATTTT.

This chain uses TRBV27 with TRBJ1-2; D gene unclear. CDR1 MNHEY and CDR2 SMNVEV come from the germline V gene (reference sequence). The V end lost 3 bases, the J end lost 0 bases, and 5 bases lay between the germline ends. The CDR3 is 13 amino acids. The CDR3 loop is CASSFQANYGYTF. In nucleotides, the CDR3 is TGTGCCAGCAGTTTCCAGGCTAACTATGGCTACACCTTC.

J is TRBJ2-1 and V is TRBV11-2; 10 nucleotides match TRBD1. V was clipped by 11 bases and J by 7 bases; unmatched bases: 11. The V gene's germline CDR1 is SGHAT and CDR2 FQNNGV. The CDR3 contains 14 residues. The CDR3 DNA sequence: TGTGCCGAGGGGGACAGGGGTTTCAGAAATGAGCAGTTCTTC. As protein: CAEGDRGFRNEQFF.

The chain employs TRBV30 and TRBJ2-3; 7 bases are a match to TRBD1. The CDR3 contains 14 residues. Germline CDR1 reads GTSNPN; CDR2 reads SVGIG (reference sequence). With V trimmed by 1 base and J by 2 bases, 3 bases remained unmatched. Here the CDR3 DNA reads TGTGCCTGGAGTGCGGGACAGAACACAGATACGCAGTATTTT. It codes for CAWSAGQNTDTQYF.

The chain is built from TRBV27 and TRBJ2-7; the D is unclear. The CDR3 spans 13 residues. The germline V gene has CDR1 MNHEY and CDR2 SMNVEV (reference sequence). V dropped 5 bases and J dropped 0 bases, with 8 bases sitting between them. CDR3 sequence (DNA): TGTGCCAGCAGTCTTACTCGCTCCTACGAGCAGTACTTC. The encoded protein is CASSLTRSYEQYF.

V usage is TRBV7-9 and J usage is TRBJ2-7, with unresolved D. CDR1 is SEHNR, CDR2 FQNEAQ, per germline (reference sequence). The CDR3 contains 12 residues. Trimming pared 2 bases from V and 4 bases from J, leaving 6 bases between. CDR3 amino acids: CASSLTSYEQYF. The CDR3 DNA reads TGTGCCAGCAGCTTAACGAGTTACGAGCAGTACTTC.

In DNA form, the CDR3 reads TGTGCCACCAGCAGAGCCGGCGGGGGGCTTGCTTTCTTT. This codes for CATSRAGGGLAFF. V usage is TRBV15 and J usage is TRBJ1-1; tentative D call: TRBD1 (6 bases). The CDR3 totals 13 residues. Deletions cut 1 base from V and 11 bases from J, with 14 bases between. Germline values: CDR1 LNHNV, CDR2 YYDKDF (reference sequence).

V is TRBV6-5 and J is TRBJ2-3; a possible D gene is TRBD2 (8 bases). Trimming stripped 8 bases from V and 6 bases from J, with 21 bases between. The length of the CDR3 is 15 residues. Per the germline V gene, CDR1 is MNHEY and CDR2 is SVGAGI. CDR3 nucleotides: TGTGCCAGCCAAGAGGGGGCGGGAGGCCAGGATACGCAGTATTTT. Protein sequence: CASQEGAGGQDTQYF.

The chain combines TRBV7-9 with TRBJ2-1, with 12 bases identical to TRBD2. The ends lost 5 bases at V and 5 bases at J; junction bases unmatched: 10. CDR3 length: 17 amino acids. Germline assignment: CDR1 SEHNR and CDR2 FQNEAQ (reference sequence). Here the CDR3 DNA reads TGTGCCAGCAGCCCTTCCGGACTAGCGGGGCTTAACAATGAGCAGTTCTTC. Encoded protein: CASSPSGLAGLNNEQFF.

J is TRBJ1-1 and V is TRBV12-3 or TRBV12-4; TRBD1 is a possible D gene (5 bases). This CDR3 has 12 amino acids. Trimming pared 7 bases from V and 11 bases from J, leaving 17 bases between. This CDR3 reads CASTSGPGDAFF. In DNA form, the CDR3 reads TGTGCCAGCACCTCAGGACCGGGGGACGCTTTCTTT.

This clone was seen a single time. The chain joins TRBV5-4 to TRBJ2-3, with D possibly TRBD2 on 5 matching bases. V was cut by 1 base and J by 6 bases, with 15 bases left in between. CDR1 and CDR2 (germline): SGHNT, YYREEE (reference sequence). This CDR3 is 15 amino acids long. The CDR3 reads CASSLSRAHYDTQYF. The CDR3, as DNA: TGTGCCAGCAGCTTGTCGAGGGCGCATTACGATACGCAGTATTTT.

This chain links TRBV5-6 with TRBJ1-3; D is ambiguous. V lost 2 bases and J lost 2, with 8 bases in between. Germline CDR1 and CDR2: SGHDT and YYEEEE. This CDR3 has 14 residues. The CDR3: CASSLGVTGNTIYF. The CDR3 DNA sequence: TGTGCCAGCAGCTTAGGAGTTACTGGAAACACCATATATTTT.

J is TRBJ1-4 and V is TRBV28, with D perhaps matching TRBD1 (5 bases). This CDR3 spans 15 amino acids. The ends were cut back, 3 bases at V and 1 base at J, with 9 bases in the middle. The germline V gene encodes CDR1 MDHEN and CDR2 SYDVKM. The CDR3: CASSFRVETNEKLFF. CDR3 in DNA: TGTGCCAGCAGTTTCAGGGTTGAAACTAATGAAAAACTGTTTTTT. Supplemented by reference TRBV28 and TRBJ1-4, the full variable domain reads DVKVTQSSRYLVKRTGEKVFLECVQDMDHENMFWYRQDPGLGLRLIYFSYDVKMKEKGDIPEGYSVSREKKERFSLILESASTNQTSMYLCASSFRVETNEKLFFGSGTQLSVL.

This clone was observed a handful of times. The rearrangement links TRBV5-1 to TRBJ1-1; 8 nucleotides agree with TRBD1. Germline CDR1 is SGHRS and CDR2 is YFSETQ. This CDR3 has 16 residues. With 4 bases clipped from V and 1 base from J, the junction kept 9 bases outside the gene matches. The CDR3 sequence is CASSPNGQGPNTEAFF. The CDR3, as DNA: TGCGCCAGCAGCCCAAACGGACAGGGCCCGAACACTGAAGCTTTCTTT.